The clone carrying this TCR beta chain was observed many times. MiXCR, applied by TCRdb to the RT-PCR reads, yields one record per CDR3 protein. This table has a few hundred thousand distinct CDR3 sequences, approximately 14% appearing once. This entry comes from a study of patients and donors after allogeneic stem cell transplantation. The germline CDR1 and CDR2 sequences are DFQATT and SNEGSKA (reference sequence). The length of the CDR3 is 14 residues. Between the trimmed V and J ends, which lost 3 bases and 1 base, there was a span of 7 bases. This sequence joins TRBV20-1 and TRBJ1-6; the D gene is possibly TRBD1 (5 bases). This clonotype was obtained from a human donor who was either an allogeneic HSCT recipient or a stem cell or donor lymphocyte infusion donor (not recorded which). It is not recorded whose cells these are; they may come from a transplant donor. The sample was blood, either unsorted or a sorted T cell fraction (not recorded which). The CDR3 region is CSASRQSYNSPLHF. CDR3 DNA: TGCAGTGCTAGTCGACAGTCCTATAATTCACCCCTCCACTTT.